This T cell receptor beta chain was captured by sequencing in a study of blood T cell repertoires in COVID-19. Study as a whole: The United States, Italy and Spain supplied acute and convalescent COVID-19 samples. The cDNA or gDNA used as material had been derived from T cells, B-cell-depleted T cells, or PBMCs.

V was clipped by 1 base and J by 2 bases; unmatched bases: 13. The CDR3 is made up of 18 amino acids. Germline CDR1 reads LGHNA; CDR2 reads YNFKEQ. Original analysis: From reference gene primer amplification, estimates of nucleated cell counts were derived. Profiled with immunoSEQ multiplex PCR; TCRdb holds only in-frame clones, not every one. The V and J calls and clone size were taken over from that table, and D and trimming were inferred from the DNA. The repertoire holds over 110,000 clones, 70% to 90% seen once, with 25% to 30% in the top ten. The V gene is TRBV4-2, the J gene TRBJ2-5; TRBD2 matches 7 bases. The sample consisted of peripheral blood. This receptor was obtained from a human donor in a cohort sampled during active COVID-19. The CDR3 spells CASSQGVGASGLQETQYF. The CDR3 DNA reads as TGTGCCAGCAGCCAAGGGGTTGGGGCTAGCGGTCTTCAAGAGACCCAGTACTTC.